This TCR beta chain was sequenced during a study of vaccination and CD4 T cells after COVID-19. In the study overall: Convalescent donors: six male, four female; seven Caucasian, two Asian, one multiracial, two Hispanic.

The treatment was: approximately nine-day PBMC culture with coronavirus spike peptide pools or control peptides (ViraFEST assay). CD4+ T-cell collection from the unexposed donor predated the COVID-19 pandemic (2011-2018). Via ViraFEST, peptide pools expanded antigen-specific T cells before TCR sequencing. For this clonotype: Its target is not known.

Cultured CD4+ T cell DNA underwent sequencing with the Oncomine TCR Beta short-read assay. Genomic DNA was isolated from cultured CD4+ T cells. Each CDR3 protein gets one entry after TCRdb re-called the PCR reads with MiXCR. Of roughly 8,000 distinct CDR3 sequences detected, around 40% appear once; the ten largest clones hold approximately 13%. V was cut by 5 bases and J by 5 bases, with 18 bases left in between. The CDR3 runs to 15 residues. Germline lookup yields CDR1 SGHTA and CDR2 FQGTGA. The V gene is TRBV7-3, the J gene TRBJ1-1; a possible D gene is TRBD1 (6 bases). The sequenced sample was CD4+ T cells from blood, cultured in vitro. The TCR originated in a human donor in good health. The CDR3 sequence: CASSPHSTGRTEAFF. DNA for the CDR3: TGTGCCAGCAGCCCCCATTCAACAGGGAGGACTGAAGCTTTCTTT. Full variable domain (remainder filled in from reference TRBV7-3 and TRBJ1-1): GAGVSQTPSNKVTEKGKYVELRCDPISGHTALYWYRQSLGQGPEFLIYFQGTGAADDSGLPNDRFFAVRPEGSVSTLKIQRTERGDSAVYLCASSPHSTGRTEAFFGQGTRLTVV.